This TCR beta chain was found in a study of Ad26.COV2.S vaccination and SARS-CoV-2 variants. Study-wide context: Ad26.COV2.S, an intramuscular injection, was given once or twice 56 days apart. General study findings and limits: Analyses that measured TCR breadth and depth may have underestimated total T cell responses. Placebo recipients showed lower spike-specific TCR breadth than vaccinees. With respect to non-spike TCR breadth, vaccine and placebo recipients were similar.

With regard to this clone: Its antigen is unidentified.

Produced via immunoSEQ multiplex PCR; TCRdb's table is partial and in-frame only. The sample has about 350,000 clones; 88% are singletons. The treatment here: 15 to 20 received Ad26.COV2.S at low or high dose, single or two shots; roughly five received placebo; per-sample allocation not given. At day 63 after the first vaccine or placebo injection, samples were drawn. The sequencing here drew on peripheral blood, taken in a trial of Ad26.COV2.S vaccine versus placebo. The TCR originated in a person between 18 and 65 years old who received the Ad26.COV2.S COVID-19 vaccine or a placebo.

CDR3 sequence: CASSVGPTRYYGYTF. The CDR3 region has the DNA TGTGCCAGCAGCGTAGGACCCACCAGGTACTATGGCTACACCTTC. This sequence joins TRBV9 and TRBJ1-2; D is undetermined. The CDR3 covers 15 residues. Germline V gene lookup returns CDR1 SGDLS and CDR2 YYNGEE. V was clipped by 0 bases and J by 3 bases, with 12 bases between them.